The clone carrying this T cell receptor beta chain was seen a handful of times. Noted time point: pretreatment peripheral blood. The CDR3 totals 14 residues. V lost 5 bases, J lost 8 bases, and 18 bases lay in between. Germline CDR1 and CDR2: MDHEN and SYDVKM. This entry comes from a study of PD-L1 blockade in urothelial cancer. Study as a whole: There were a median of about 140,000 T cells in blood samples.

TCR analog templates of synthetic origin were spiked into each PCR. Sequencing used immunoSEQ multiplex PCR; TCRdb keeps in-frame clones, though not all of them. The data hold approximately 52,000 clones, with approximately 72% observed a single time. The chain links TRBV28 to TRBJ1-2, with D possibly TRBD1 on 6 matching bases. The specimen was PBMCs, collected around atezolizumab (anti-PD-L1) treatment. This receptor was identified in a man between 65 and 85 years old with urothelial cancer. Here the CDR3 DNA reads TGTGCCAGCAGTCCCCTAGGACATACAGGGGGCTACACCTTC. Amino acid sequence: CASSPLGHTGGYTF.